The T cell receptor beta chain described here comes from a study of T cells in localized non-small cell lung cancer. Some clones are missing from TCRdb's copy, which holds only in-frame ones; the method was immunoSEQ multiplex PCR. The table includes approximately 24,000 clones, approximately 88% detected once. With regard to this clone: Its target is unknown.

Trimming cost V 4 bases and J 5 bases; bases outside gene matches: 15. Looked up from germline, CDR1 is SGDLS and CDR2 is YYNGEE. This CDR3 region has 17 residues. Study outcomes and limitations: Peak T cell clonality was found in uninvolved adjacent lung, exceeding tumor.

This clonotype was sampled from a man aged 35 to 69 with stage I squamous cell lung carcinoma. The chain couples TRBV9 to TRBJ1-2, with 9 positions matching TRBD1. The source material was peripheral blood, sampled before any cancer treatment. CDR3 nucleotide sequence: TGTGCCAGCAGCTCTCGGGACAGGGATTTAACGGAGTATGGCTACACCTTC. Amino acids: CASSSRDRDLTEYGYTF.